This T cell receptor (beta chain) came from a study of radiotherapy plus CTLA-4 blockade in lung cancer. Assay: immunoSEQ multiplex PCR; the TCRdb copy retains only in-frame clones and omits some. Of roughly 59,000 clones in the sample, less than 75% were seen once. CDR1 is MNHEY, CDR2 SVGAGI, per germline. Losses at the gene ends were 5 bases for V and 8 bases for J; bases not matched to a gene: 8. CDR3 size: 13 residues. The sample consisted of peripheral blood, taken from a patient treated with radiotherapy plus ipilimumab. The J gene is TRBJ1-1, the V gene TRBV6-5; 7 positions agree with TRBD1. This receptor was taken from a human donor with non-small cell lung cancer whose response to radiotherapy plus ipilimumab could not be evaluated. The CDR3 protein is CASSGRQGREAFF. The CDR3 DNA follows: TGTGCCAGCAGTGGTAGACAGGGAAGAGAAGCTTTCTTT.